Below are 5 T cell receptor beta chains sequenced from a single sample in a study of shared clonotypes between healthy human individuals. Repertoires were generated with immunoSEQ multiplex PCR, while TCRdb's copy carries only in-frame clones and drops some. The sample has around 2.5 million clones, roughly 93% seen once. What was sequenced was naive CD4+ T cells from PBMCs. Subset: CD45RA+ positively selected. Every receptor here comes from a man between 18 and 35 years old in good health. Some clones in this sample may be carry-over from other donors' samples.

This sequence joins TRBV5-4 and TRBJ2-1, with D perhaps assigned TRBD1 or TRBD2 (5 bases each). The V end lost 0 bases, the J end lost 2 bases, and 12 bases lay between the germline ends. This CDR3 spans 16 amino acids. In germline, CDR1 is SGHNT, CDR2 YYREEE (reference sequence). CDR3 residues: CASSLGGSSTYNEQFF. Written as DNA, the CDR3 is TGTGCCAGCAGCTTGGGGGGGAGTTCGACCTACAATGAGCAGTTCTTC. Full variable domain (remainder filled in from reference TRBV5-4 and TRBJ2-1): ETGVTQSPTHLIKTRGQQVTLRCSSQSGHNTVSWYQQALGQGPQFIFQYYREEENGRGNFPPRFSGLQFPNYSSELNVNALELDDSALYLCASSLGGSSTYNEQFFGPGTRLTVL.

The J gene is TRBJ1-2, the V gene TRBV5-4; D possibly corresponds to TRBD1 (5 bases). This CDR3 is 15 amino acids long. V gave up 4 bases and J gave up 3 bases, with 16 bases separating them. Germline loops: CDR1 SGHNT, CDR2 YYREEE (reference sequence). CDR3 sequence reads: CASSLKTAGDYGYTF. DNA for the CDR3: TGTGCCAGCAGCCTCAAGACGGCGGGGGACTATGGCTACACCTTC. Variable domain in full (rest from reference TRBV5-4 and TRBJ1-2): ETGVTQSPTHLIKTRGQQVTLRCSSQSGHNTVSWYQQALGQGPQFIFQYYREEENGRGNFPPRFSGLQFPNYSSELNVNALELDDSALYLCASSLKTAGDYGYTFGSGTRLTVV.

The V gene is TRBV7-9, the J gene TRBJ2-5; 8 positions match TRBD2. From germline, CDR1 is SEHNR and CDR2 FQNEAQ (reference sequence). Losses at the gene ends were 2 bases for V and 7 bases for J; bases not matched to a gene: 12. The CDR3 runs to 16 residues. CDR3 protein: CASSLTPQAGGRTQYF. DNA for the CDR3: TGTGCCAGCAGCTTAACCCCGCAGGCGGGGGGCCGGACCCAGTACTTC.

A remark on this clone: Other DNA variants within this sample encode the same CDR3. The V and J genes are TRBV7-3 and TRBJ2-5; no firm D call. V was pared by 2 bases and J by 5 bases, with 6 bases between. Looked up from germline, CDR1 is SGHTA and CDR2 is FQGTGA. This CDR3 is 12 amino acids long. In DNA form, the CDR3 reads TGTGCCAGCAGCTTAGTGGGGGAGACCCAGTACTTC. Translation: CASSLVGETQYF.

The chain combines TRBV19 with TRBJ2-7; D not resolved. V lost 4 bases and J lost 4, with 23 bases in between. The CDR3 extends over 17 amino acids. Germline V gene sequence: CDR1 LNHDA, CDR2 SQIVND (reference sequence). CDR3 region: CASSKFWRRGDEYEQYF. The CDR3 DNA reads TGTGCCAGTAGTAAATTTTGGCGTCGTGGAGACGAGTACGAGCAGTACTTC. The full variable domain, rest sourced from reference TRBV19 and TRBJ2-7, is DGGITQSPKYLFRKEGQNVTLSCEQNLNHDAMYWYRQDPGQGLRLIYYSQIVNDFQKGDIAEGYSVSREKKESFPLTVTSAQKNPTAFYLCASSKFWRRGDEYEQYFGPGTRLTVT.